The 11 T cell receptor beta chains in this list originate from one sample, sequenced in a study of shared clonotypes between healthy human individuals. The table came from immunoSEQ multiplex PCR; TCRdb's copy has only in-frame clones and leaves some out. The profile shows about 2.1 million clones, 93% of them singletons. CD45RO-negative, CCR7-positively selected cells formed the naive CD8 fraction, excluding terminally differentiated effector memory CD45RA+ cells. Source material: naive CD8+ T cells from PBMCs. The receptors were sampled from a man younger than 30 in good health. Some clones in this sample may be carry-over from other donors' samples.

This chain links TRBV5-8 with TRBJ2-7; 7 nucleotides line up with TRBD1. Per the germline V gene, CDR1 is SGHTS and CDR2 is YDEGEE. Germline trimming cut 4 bases from V and 0 bases from J; bases unmatched to any gene: 7. The CDR3 covers 15 residues. CDR3 nucleotide sequence: TGTGCCAGCAGCGCCGAGGCAGGGGGCTCCTACGAGCAGTACTTC. Amino acids: CASSAEAGGSYEQYF.

This clone appeared a single time. The rearrangement joins TRBV5-6 to TRBJ1-3; 9 nucleotides agree with TRBD1. CDR1 is SGHDT and CDR2 is YYEEEE in the germline V gene. Trimming removed 5 bases from V and 4 bases from J; junction bases left unmatched: 7. This CDR3 is built from 15 residues. The chain's CDR3 is CASRAGTGTGNTIYF. The CDR3 bases are TGTGCCAGCAGAGCCGGGACAGGGACCGGAAACACCATATATTTT.

With respect to this clone: The sample carries other DNA sequences with the same CDR3. V is TRBV28 and J is TRBJ1-5; TRBD1 agrees at 7 bases. The CDR3 length is 15 residues. CDR1 is MDHEN and CDR2 is SYDVKM in the germline V gene. V shed 6 bases and J 2 bases; nucleotides not matched to a gene: 7. This chain's CDR3 is CASRPRQGGNQPQHF. The CDR3 region has the DNA TGTGCCAGCAGACCTCGACAGGGCGGCAATCAGCCCCAGCATTTT. The full variable domain, completed using reference TRBV28 and TRBJ1-5, is DVKVTQSSRYLVKRTGEKVFLECVQDMDHENMFWYRQDPGLGLRLIYFSYDVKMKEKGDIPEGYSVSREKKERFSLILESASTNQTSMYLCASRPRQGGNQPQHFGDGTRLSIL.

V and J are TRBV7-6 and TRBJ2-7; D is ambiguous. V lost 5 bases to trimming and J lost 2 bases, with 13 bases between them. The CDR3 is made up of 14 amino acids. Germline lookup yields CDR1 SGHVS and CDR2 FNYEAQ. The CDR3 bases are TGTGCCAGCAGCCCGTATAGTGTGCCCTACGAGCAGTACTTC. Protein: CASSPYSVPYEQYF.

The chain combines TRBV28 with TRBJ2-7; TRBD1 matches at 7 bases. V lost 5 bases to trimming and J lost 0 bases; unmatched junction nucleotides: 10. Germline CDR1 and CDR2: MDHEN and SYDVKM. The CDR3 runs 16 residues. CDR3 bases: TGTGCCAGCAGTCGAATCCGTGGGGACAGCTCCTACGAGCAGTACTTC. Translating it yields CASSRIRGDSSYEQYF.

The genes are TRBV7-9 and TRBJ2-1, with TRBD2 matching over 9 bases. V trimming: 4 bases; J trimming: 1 base; junction bases outside the gene matches: 8. The CDR3 is 17 residues long. Germline CDR1 and CDR2: SEHNR and FQNEAQ (reference sequence). The CDR3 DNA is TGTGCCAGCAGCTCCCCCCCGGGACTAGCTTCCTACAATGAGCAGTTCTTC. This translates into CASSSPPGLASYNEQFF.

V is TRBV27 and J is TRBJ2-5; 7 bases are a match to TRBD1. Trimming at V came to 6 bases and at J to 5 bases, leaving 9 bases not matched to a gene. The CDR3 is made up of 14 amino acids. Per germline, CDR1 MNHEY and CDR2 SMNVEV (reference sequence). The CDR3 protein is CASSNTGAWETQYF. The CDR3 region has the DNA TGTGCCAGCAGCAATACAGGGGCCTGGGAGACCCAGTACTTC.

The rearrangement links TRBV27 to TRBJ1-4, with TRBD1 matching 7 bases. The CDR3 is 14 residues long. The trim removed 7 bases at V and 8 bases at J, leaving 10 bases unmatched. Germline CDR1 and CDR2: MNHEY and SMNVEV (reference sequence). The CDR3 is CASTLTGPGEKLFF. The CDR3 bases are TGTGCCAGCACCCTGACAGGGCCAGGGGAAAAACTGTTTTTT.

The CDR3: CASSELNRGGSTGELFF. DNA for the CDR3: TGTGCCAGCAGTGAACTAAACAGGGGCGGTAGCACCGGGGAGCTGTTTTTT. This chain links TRBV27 with TRBJ2-2, with TRBD1 matching 7 bases. This CDR3 has 17 amino acids. V lost 5 bases and J lost 4; bases outside the gene matches: 13. The V gene's germline CDR1 is MNHEY and CDR2 SMNVEV (reference sequence).

The chain carries TRBV9 and TRBJ2-7; no clear D gene. The V gene's germline CDR1 is SGDLS and CDR2 YYNGEE. V dropped 0 bases and J dropped 4 bases, with 11 bases sitting between them. The CDR3 is 14 residues long. The CDR3 coding sequence is TGTGCCAGCAGCGTAGGGGATGTCCAATACGAGCAGTACTTC. It specifies CASSVGDVQYEQYF. Using reference TRBV9 and TRBJ2-7 for the parts outside the CDR3, the full variable domain is DSGVTQTPKHLITATGQRVTLRCSPRSGDLSVYWYQQSLDQGLQFLIQYYNGEERAKGNILERFSAQQFPDLHSELNLSSLELGDSALYFCASSVGDVQYEQYFGPGTRLTVT.

The rearrangement links TRBV18 to TRBJ2-1; the match to TRBD2 covers 14 bases. V shed 3 bases, J shed 1 base, and the junction held 5 bases outside the gene matches. Per the germline V gene, CDR1 is KGHSH and CDR2 is LQKENI. CDR3 length: 18 amino acids. The CDR3 spells CASSPPGLAGVSYNEQFF. CDR3 coding DNA: TGTGCCAGCTCACCTCCGGGACTAGCGGGAGTGTCCTACAATGAGCAGTTCTTC.